This TCR beta chain appears in the sequencing data of a study of identical twins. Broader study findings: Beta clonotypes that were abundant in cord blood contained fewer insertions, a pattern absent from memory repertoires. Among monozygotic twins, out-of-frame TCR alpha sharing exceeded what models predicted.

Addition of a universal primer site occurred through template switching, and cDNA carried unique molecular identifiers. From the 5' RACE reads, TCRdb called clonotypes with MiXCR, one entry per CDR3 protein. The sample carries 1.5 million to 2 million distinct CDR3 sequences, roughly 35% recorded once. Note on this clonotype: Its specificity is unknown.

Donors were all healthy Caucasians. This clonotype originated in a newborn girl in good health. What was sequenced was cord blood.

The CDR3 sequence: CASSFGLAGGLEQYF. The CDR3 region has the DNA TGCGCCAGCAGCTTCGGACTAGCGGGGGGGCTCGAGCAGTACTTC. The J gene is TRBJ2-7, the V gene TRBV5-1, with TRBD2 matching over 15 bases. The CDR3 contains 15 residues. The germline CDR1 and CDR2 sequences are SGHRS and YFSETQ. V lost 2 bases to trimming and J lost 6 bases; unmatched junction nucleotides: 3.